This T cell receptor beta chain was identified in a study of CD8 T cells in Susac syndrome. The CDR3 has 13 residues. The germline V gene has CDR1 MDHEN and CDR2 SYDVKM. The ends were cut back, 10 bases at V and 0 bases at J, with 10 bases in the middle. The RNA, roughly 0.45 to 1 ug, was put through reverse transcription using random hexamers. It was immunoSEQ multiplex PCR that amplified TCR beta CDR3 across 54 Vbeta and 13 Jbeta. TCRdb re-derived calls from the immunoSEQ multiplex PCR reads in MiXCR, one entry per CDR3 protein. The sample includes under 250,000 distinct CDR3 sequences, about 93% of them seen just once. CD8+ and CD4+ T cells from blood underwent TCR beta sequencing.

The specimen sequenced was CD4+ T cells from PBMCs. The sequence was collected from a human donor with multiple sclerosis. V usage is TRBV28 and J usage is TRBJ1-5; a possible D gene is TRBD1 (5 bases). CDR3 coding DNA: TGTGCCAACCAGGGTACTAGCAATCAGCCCCAGCATTTT. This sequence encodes CANQGTSNQPQHF. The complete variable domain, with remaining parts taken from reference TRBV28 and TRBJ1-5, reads DVKVTQSSRYLVKRTGEKVFLECVQDMDHENMFWYRQDPGLGLRLIYFSYDVKMKEKGDIPEGYSVSREKKERFSLILESASTNQTSMYLCANQGTSNQPQHFGDGTRLSIL.